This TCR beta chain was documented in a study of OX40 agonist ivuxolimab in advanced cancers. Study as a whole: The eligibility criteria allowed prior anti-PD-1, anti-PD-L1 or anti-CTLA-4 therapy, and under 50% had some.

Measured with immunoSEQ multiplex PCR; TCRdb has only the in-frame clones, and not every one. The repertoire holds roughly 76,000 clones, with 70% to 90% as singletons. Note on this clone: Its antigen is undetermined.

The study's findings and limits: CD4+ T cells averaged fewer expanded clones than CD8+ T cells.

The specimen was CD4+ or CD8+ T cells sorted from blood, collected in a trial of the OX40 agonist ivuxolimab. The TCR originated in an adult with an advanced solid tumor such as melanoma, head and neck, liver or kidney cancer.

The CDR3 region has the DNA TGTGCCAGCTCACCATCGGCCCCCCAAAGCTCTGGAAACACCATATATTTT. Translating it yields CASSPSAPQSSGNTIYF. The gene calls are TRBV18 and TRBJ1-3, with D uncertain. This CDR3 is built from 17 residues. The V end was cut by 2 bases, the J end by 0 bases, with 14 bases between. Germline V gives CDR1 KGHSH, CDR2 LQKENI. Complete variable domain (other parts from reference TRBV18 and TRBJ1-3): NAGVMQNPRHLVRRRGQEARLRCSPMKGHSHVYWYRQLPEEGLKFMVYLQKENIIDESGMPKERFSAEFPKEGPSILRIQQVVRGDSAAYFCASSPSAPQSSGNTIYFGEGSWLTVV.